This TCR beta chain comes out of a study of blood T cell repertoires in COVID-19. Study as a whole: Collection of acute and convalescent COVID-19 samples took place in the United States, Italy and Spain.

In the authors' methods: Estimation of nucleated cell counts relied on the amplification of reference gene primers. Here immunoSEQ multiplex PCR was the method, and the copy in TCRdb shows in-frame clones only, minus some. V, J and clone size derive from that table, while D and trimming were established from the DNA sequence. The top ten clones hold roughly 17% of a sample with about 190,000 clones, about 78% of them seen once. Participants came from roughly 23 US areas, aged about 18 to 89 years. The germline V and J ends were trimmed by 3 bases and 0 bases, with 11 bases remaining between them. Germline CDR1 LGHDT, CDR2 YNNKEL (reference sequence). The CDR3 has 16 residues.

Sequencing input: PBMCs or T cells enriched from blood (not recorded which). The V and J genes are TRBV3-1 (or the pseudogene TRBV3-2) and TRBJ1-4; D call uncertain. This receptor was taken from a woman in her forties or fifties who had recovered from COVID-19. The CDR3 protein is CASSQSVSTTNEKLFF. CDR3 sequence (DNA): TGTGCCAGCAGCCAGTCTGTGAGCACAACTAATGAAAAACTGTTTTTT.